One and the same sample provided the 28 T cell receptor beta chains below, sequenced in a study of spatial heterogeneity in lung cancer. Specified time point: blood at routine non-recurrence follow-up after resection. TCRdb re-called the 5' RACE reads with MiXCR, one entry per CDR3 protein. The table records about 3,100 distinct CDR3 sequences, around a fifth of them present only once. The input for sequencing was PBMCs, taken at follow-up. The receptors originated from a male donor with early-stage non-small cell lung cancer.

This clonotype was found many times. V and J are TRBV12-2 and TRBJ1-2. TRBV12-2 is assigned pseudogene status. CDR3 length equals 14 residues. CDR3 DNA: TGTGCAAGTCGCTTAGTACTAGGACCCTATGGCTACACCTTC. This codes for CASRLVLGPYGYTF.

Within the sample, this clonotype is medium-sized (0.01 to 0.1%). The V and J genes are TRBV12-5 and TRBJ2-2, with a tentative D call TRBD2 (5 bases). Germline values: CDR1 LGHNT, CDR2 FRNRAP. The V gene lost 5 bases and the J gene lost 3 bases, with 16 bases spanning the gap. The CDR3 spans 16 residues. Here the CDR3 reads CASGLSTWRYTGELFF. DNA for the CDR3: TGTGCTAGTGGTCTCTCGACCTGGAGGTACACCGGGGAGCTGTTTTTT.

This clonotype was seen repeatedly, ten times or more. The chain links TRBV6-6 to TRBJ2-3; maybe TRBD2 (6 bases). Trimming removed 0 bases at V and 2 bases at J, with 21 bases between. The germline V gene has CDR1 MNHNY and CDR2 SVGAGI (reference sequence). The CDR3 is made up of 19 amino acids. The CDR3 nucleotides read TGTGCCAGCAGTTACTCGTTGGATCCGGGACTCAGGGACACAGATACGCAGTATTTT. Translation gives CASSYSLDPGLRDTDTQYF.

This clonotype occurred many times. J is TRBJ2-7 and V is TRBV7-9; maybe TRBD2 (6 bases). The CDR3 contains 15 residues. V was pared by 5 bases and J by 0 bases, with 14 bases between. In germline, CDR1 is SEHNR, CDR2 FQNEAQ (reference sequence). CDR3 nucleotide sequence: TGTGCCAGCAGCAACCGGGACTTTGGCTCCTACGAGCAGTACTTC. This sequence encodes CASSNRDFGSYEQYF.

As regards this clonotype: A read error may account for a junction end that differs from germline. The rearrangement uses TRBV12-5 and TRBJ2-1; D may be TRBD2 (6 bases). Germline CDR1 is LGHNT and CDR2 is FRNRAP. The CDR3 runs 14 residues. The CDR3 here is CASGSGGGWNERFF. DNA for the CDR3: TGTGCTAGTGGCTCCGGTGGGGGGTGGAATGAGCGGTTCTTC.

This clonotype counts as medium-sized. The rearrangement links TRBV5-4 to TRBJ1-4; the match to TRBD1 covers 8 bases. The CDR3 runs to 15 residues. V was clipped by 4 bases and J by 4 bases; unmatched bases: 6. Germline V gene sequence: CDR1 SGHNT, CDR2 YYREEE (reference sequence). The CDR3 region is CASSSLQGDNEKLFF. CDR3 DNA sequence: TGTGCCAGCAGCAGCCTACAGGGGGATAATGAAAAACTGTTTTTT.

This clonotype rates as medium-sized. The rearrangement uses TRBV6-2 or TRBV6-3 and TRBJ2-7; TRBD2 matches 12 bases. This CDR3 is 12 amino acids long. Germline assignment: CDR1 MNHEY and CDR2 SVGEGT. The CDR3 is CASSYRTSGKEV. CDR3 coding DNA: TGTGCCAGCAGTTACCGGACTAGCGGGAAAGAAGTC.

This clonotype was picked up many times. This chain connects TRBV5-1 to TRBJ2-5; 9 positions match TRBD2. CDR3 length equals 18 residues. With V trimmed by 5 bases and J by 5 bases, 19 bases remained unmatched. Germline V CDR1 and CDR2: SGHRS, YFSETQ. CDR3 amino acids: CASRSGTSYNRVWETQYF. CDR3 DNA: TGCGCCAGCAGATCCGGGACTAGCTACAATCGAGTCTGGGAGACCCAGTACTTC.

V gene TRBV6-5 combines with J gene TRBJ1-1; D call uncertain. The germline V gene has CDR1 MNHEY and CDR2 SVGAGI. Trimming stripped 6 bases from V and 3 bases from J, with 11 bases between. This CDR3 is 13 amino acids long. CDR3 coding DNA: TGTGCCAGCAGGACCGGGCCCCACACTGAAGCTTTCTTT. Translation gives CASRTGPHTEAFF.

The chain uses TRBV6-5 and TRBJ2-7, with 12 nucleotides matching TRBD2. The CDR3 has 15 residues. The germline V gene encodes CDR1 MNHEY and CDR2 SVGAGI. J gave up 3 bases and V 4 bases, and 4 bases lay outside the gene matches. As DNA, the CDR3 is TGTGCCAGCAGTTCCCCGACTAGCGGGAGCTACGAGCAGTACTTC. Translating it yields CASSSPTSGSYEQYF.

At least ten counts were recorded for this clonotype. This chain connects TRBV12-3 or TRBV12-4 to TRBJ2-5; 8 bases are shared with TRBD1. This CDR3 spans 17 amino acids. V shed 8 bases and J 0 bases; nucleotides not matched to a gene: 14. The DNA for the CDR3 is TGTGCCAGCCAAAGGGGTTGGACAGGGCCGTACCAAGAGACCCAGTACTTC. It codes for CASQRGWTGPYQETQYF.

Judged by abundance, this clonotype is medium-sized (0.01 to 0.1%). The chain carries TRBV28 and TRBJ2-7; D unclear. Germline assignment: CDR1 MDHEN and CDR2 SYDVKM. V gave up 3 bases and J gave up 4 bases, with 7 bases separating them. This CDR3 is 12 amino acids long. The CDR3 loop is CASSFARYEQYF. DNA of the CDR3: TGTGCCAGCAGTTTCGCGAGATACGAGCAGTACTTC.

The chain links TRBV11-2 to TRBJ2-1; D may be TRBD2 (5 bases). Deletions cut 2 bases from V and 8 bases from J, with 19 bases between. The CDR3 runs 16 residues. CDR1 and CDR2 from the germline V gene are SGHAT and FQNNGV. CDR3 loop: CASSLRSSSLLDEQFF. The CDR3 coding sequence is TGTGCCAGCAGCTTACGAAGCTCTAGCCTCCTCGATGAGCAGTTCTTC.

This clonotype counts as medium-sized. Because the CDR3 is missing its conserved closing phenylalanine or tryptophan, this is likely a read error. The chain joins TRBV14 to TRBJ2-2; 9 bases map to TRBD2. The germline gives CDR1 SGHDN, CDR2 FVKESK. The CDR3 has 16 residues. Trimming cost V 5 bases and J 8 bases; bases outside gene matches: 12. The CDR3 region has the DNA TGTGCCAGCAGCGGTCAACGAGGGCTAGCGGGAGGGGAGCTGTTTTCT. Residues: CASSGQRGLAGGELFS.

The chain recombines TRBV6-4 with TRBJ2-7, with 9 bases lining up with TRBD2. The trim removed 7 bases at V and 12 bases at J, leaving 13 bases unmatched. The CDR3 runs to 13 residues. From germline, CDR1 is MRHNA and CDR2 SNTAGT. CDR3 in DNA: TGTGCCAGCAACCCAGATCGCGGGAGGGCGGCGTACTTC. It yields the protein CASNPDRGRAAYF.

In its sample, this clonotype ranks as medium-sized. The rearrangement uses TRBV6-5 and TRBJ2-2; 7 bases map to TRBD2. The CDR3 sequence is 16 residues long. The V gene end was trimmed by 0 bases and the J gene end by 6 bases; junction bases not matched to a gene: 7. CDR1 and CDR2 from the germline V gene are MNHEY and SVGAGI. The CDR3 region has the DNA TGTGCCAGCAGTTACTCGATTGGGGGGGACGCCGGGGAGCTGTTTTTT. Amino acids: CASSYSIGGDAGELFF.

About this clonotype itself: A junction end diverges from the germline sequence, so it may reflect a read error. The chain carries TRBV2 and TRBJ1-6; D unresolved. This CDR3 comprises 15 residues. Germline V gene data show CDR1 as SNHLY and CDR2 as FYNNEI. For the CDR3, the DNA is TGCGGGCGGCCACGAATGGAGGCGAATAATTCACCCCTCCACTTT. This codes for CGRPRMEANNSPLHF.

There are many counts of this clonotype. The chain is built from TRBV9 and TRBJ1-4, with TRBD1 matching over 9 bases. Germline CDR1 reads SGDLS; CDR2 reads YYNGEE. V was pared by 3 bases and J by 7 bases, with 7 bases of the junction left unmatched. The CDR3 is 15 residues long. The CDR3 nucleotides are TGTGCCAGCAGCGGTCAACAGGGGGCGAGTGAAAAACTGTTTTTT. As protein: CASSGQQGASEKLFF.

At least ten counts were recorded for this clonotype. This chain uses TRBV5-4 with TRBJ2-1; TRBD1 might be the D (5 bases). The V end was cut by 3 bases, the J end by 5 bases, with 18 bases between. The germline V gene encodes CDR1 SGHNT and CDR2 YYREEE (reference sequence). This CDR3 region has 16 residues. CDR3 in DNA: TGTGCCAGCAGCTGGACAAAGGAGACCGACGACAATGAGCAGTTCTTC. Translating gives CASSWTKETDDNEQFF.

This clonotype was picked up many times. The V and J genes are TRBV20-1 and TRBJ2-3, with D perhaps TRBD1 or TRBD2 (5 bases each). From germline, CDR1 is DFQATT and CDR2 SNEGSKA (reference sequence). V was trimmed by 7 bases and J by 9 bases, leaving 20 bases between them. There are 13 residues in the CDR3. The CDR3 bases are TGCAGTGGATCCGGGACCTACCTAAAAACGCAGTATTTT. Residues: CSGSGTYLKTQYF.

This clonotype appeared many times. V and J are TRBV6-5 and TRBJ2-3; 8 bases are shared with TRBD2. Looked up from germline, CDR1 is MNHEY and CDR2 is SVGAGI. V gave up 6 bases and J gave up 0 bases; unmatched junction bases: 2. The CDR3 is 14 residues long. CDR3: CASRRTSSTDTQYF. The CDR3 coding sequence is TGTGCCAGCAGGAGGACTAGCAGCACAGATACGCAGTATTTT.

This clonotype was recorded at least ten times. This chain connects TRBV3-1 to TRBJ2-1; either TRBD1 or TRBD2 may fit D (7 bases each). Trimming removed 3 bases at V and 7 bases at J, with 19 bases between. Germline lookup yields CDR1 LGHDT and CDR2 YNNKEL (reference sequence). There are 16 residues in the CDR3. This chain's CDR3 is CASSQLGRGLTNEQFF. CDR3 DNA: TGTGCCAGCAGCCAGCTGGGGAGGGGGCTCACGAATGAGCAGTTCTTC.

The J gene is TRBJ1-2, the V gene TRBV7-2; 7 bases map to TRBD1. The CDR3 runs 14 residues. The V and J ends lost 3 bases and 6 bases, in that order; junction bases with no gene match: 7. From germline, CDR1 is SGHTA and CDR2 FQGNSA. CDR3 residues: CASSFNRDSHGYTF. CDR3 nucleotide sequence: TGTGCCAGCAGCTTTAACCGGGACAGCCATGGCTACACCTTC.

This clonotype was counted ten times or more. The rearrangement joins TRBV20-1 to TRBJ2-1, with TRBD2 identical over 10 bases. CDR1 DFQATT and CDR2 SNEGSKA come from the germline V gene (reference sequence). This CDR3 spans 15 amino acids. Germline trimming cut 0 bases from V and 9 bases from J; bases unmatched to any gene: 8. DNA of the CDR3: TGCAGTGCTAGAGATCTCCCTAGCGGGGGCTCTGAGCAGTTCTTC. This encodes CSARDLPSGGSEQFF.

This clonotype was recorded at least ten times. This chain joins TRBV28 and TRBJ2-3; 14 positions match TRBD2. This CDR3 has 15 amino acids. Germline CDR1 reads MDHEN; CDR2 reads SYDVKM. Losses at the gene ends were 6 bases for V and 11 bases for J; bases not matched to a gene: 10. CDR3 sequence reads: CASSRGTSGGGVQYF. CDR3 in DNA: TGTGCCAGCAGCCGTGGGACTAGCGGGGGCGGGGTGCAGTATTTT. The full variable domain, its missing parts supplied by reference TRBV28 and TRBJ2-3, is DVKVTQSSRYLVKRTGEKVFLECVQDMDHENMFWYRQDPGLGLRLIYFSYDVKMKEKGDIPEGYSVSREKKERFSLILESASTNQTSMYLCASSRGTSGGGVQYFGPGTRLTVL.

This clonotype was observed many times. The chain couples TRBV7-9 to TRBJ1-1; no reliable D call. This CDR3 is 13 amino acids long. Germline V gene data show CDR1 as SEHNR and CDR2 as FQNEAQ (reference sequence). V was shortened by 0 bases and J by 6 bases, with 8 bases between the two germline ends. The chain's CDR3 is CASSLAWGSEAFF. CDR3 nucleotides: TGTGCCAGCAGCTTAGCGTGGGGATCTGAAGCTTTCTTT.

By its share, this clonotype is medium-sized. The chain uses TRBV20-1 and TRBJ1-2; 9 nucleotides match TRBD1. Germline CDR1 and CDR2: DFQATT and SNEGSKA (reference sequence). V shed 1 base and J 6 bases; nucleotides not matched to a gene: 6. The CDR3 is made up of 14 amino acids. CDR3 sequence: CSARAPTGGDGYTF. CDR3 bases: TGCAGTGCTAGAGCCCCCACAGGGGGCGATGGCTACACCTTC.

This clonotype was observed at least ten times. The chain has TRBV9 and TRBJ2-5; 7 bases line up with TRBD2. Germline lookup yields CDR1 SGDLS and CDR2 YYNGEE. With 2 bases clipped from V and 1 base from J, the junction kept 5 bases outside the gene matches. This CDR3 comprises 15 residues. CDR3 region: CASSVGGGPQETQYF. The DNA for the CDR3 is TGTGCCAGCAGCGTTGGGGGGGGTCCCCAAGAGACCCAGTACTTC.